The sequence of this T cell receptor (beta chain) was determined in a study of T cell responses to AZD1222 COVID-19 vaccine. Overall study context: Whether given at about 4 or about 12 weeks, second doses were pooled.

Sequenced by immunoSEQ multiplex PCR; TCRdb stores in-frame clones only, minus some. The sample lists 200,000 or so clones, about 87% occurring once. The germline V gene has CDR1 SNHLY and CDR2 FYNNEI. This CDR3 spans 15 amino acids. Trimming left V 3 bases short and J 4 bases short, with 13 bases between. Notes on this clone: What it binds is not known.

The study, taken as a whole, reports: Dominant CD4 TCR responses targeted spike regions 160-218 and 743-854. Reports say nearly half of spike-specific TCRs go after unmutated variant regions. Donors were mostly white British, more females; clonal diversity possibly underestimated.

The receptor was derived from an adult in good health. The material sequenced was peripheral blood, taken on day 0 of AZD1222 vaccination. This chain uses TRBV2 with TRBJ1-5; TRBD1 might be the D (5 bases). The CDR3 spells CASSEERWGNQPQHF. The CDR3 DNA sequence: TGTGCCAGCAGTGAGGAACGGTGGGGGAATCAGCCCCAGCATTTT.